Listed here are 3 T cell receptor beta chains from one sample, sequenced in a study of OX40 agonist ivuxolimab in advanced cancers. Assay used: immunoSEQ multiplex PCR; TCRdb lists only in-frame clones, some missing. This sample has roughly 83,000 clones, with less than 95% found just once. The source was CD4+ or CD8+ T cells sorted from blood, collected in a trial of the OX40 agonist ivuxolimab. The receptors derive from an adult with an advanced solid tumor such as melanoma, head and neck, liver or kidney cancer.

The chain employs TRBV10-3 and TRBJ1-6, with D perhaps TRBD1 (6 bases). The V end was cut by 4 bases, the J end by 9 bases, with 10 bases between. Germline values: CDR1 ENHRY, CDR2 SYGVKD. The CDR3 sequence is 13 residues long. CDR3 sequence: CAISGGLSSPLHF. CDR3 bases: TGTGCCATCAGTGGGGGGCTGAGTTCACCCCTCCACTTT.

V is TRBV19 and J is TRBJ1-2, with a tentative D call TRBD1 (5 bases). This CDR3 has 13 amino acids. The germline V and J ends were trimmed by 7 bases and 6 bases, with 15 bases remaining between them. The germline V gene has CDR1 LNHDA and CDR2 SQIVND (reference sequence). CDR3 in amino acids: CASTYGTVDGYTF. In DNA, the CDR3 is TGTGCCAGTACTTACGGGACTGTAGATGGCTACACCTTC.

V gene TRBV2 combines with J gene TRBJ1-2; D is unresolved. Germline lookup yields CDR1 SNHLY and CDR2 FYNNEI. The ends were cut back, 2 bases at V and 8 bases at J, with 9 bases in the middle. This CDR3 has 12 amino acids. For the CDR3, the DNA is TGTGCCAGCAGTGAATGGATCGAAGGCTACACCTTC. Encoded protein: CASSEWIEGYTF.